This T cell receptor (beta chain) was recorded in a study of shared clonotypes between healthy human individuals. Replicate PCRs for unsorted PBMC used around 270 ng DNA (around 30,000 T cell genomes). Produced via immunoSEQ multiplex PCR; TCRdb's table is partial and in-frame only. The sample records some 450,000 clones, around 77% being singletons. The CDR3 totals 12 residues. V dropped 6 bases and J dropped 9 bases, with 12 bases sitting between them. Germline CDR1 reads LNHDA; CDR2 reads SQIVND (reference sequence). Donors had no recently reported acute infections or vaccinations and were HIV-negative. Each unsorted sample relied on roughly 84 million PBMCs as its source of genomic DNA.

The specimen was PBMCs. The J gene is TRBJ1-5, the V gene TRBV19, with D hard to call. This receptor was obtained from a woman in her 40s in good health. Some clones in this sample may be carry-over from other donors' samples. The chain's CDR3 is CASSLSLGPQHF. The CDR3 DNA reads TGTGCCAGTAGCCTTAGCCTCGGGCCCCAGCATTTT.